These 4 T cell receptor beta chains came from one sample sequenced in a study of cytomegalovirus exposure and HLA in healthy donors. The PCR used 60 Vbeta and 13 Jbeta primers. Libraries were prepared by immunoSEQ multiplex PCR; TCRdb keeps only in-frame clonotypes and omits some of them. Of roughly 120,000 clones in the sample, approximately 78% are singletons; the top ten hold around 4%. Sequences were obtained from PBMCs. The receptor set was obtained from a man aged 40-50 years in good health and CMV-seronegative.

The gene calls are TRBV7-2 and TRBJ1-3; weak D call: TRBD1 (5 bases). The V gene's germline CDR1 is SGHTA and CDR2 FQGNSA. Trimming shortened V by 2 bases and J by 8 bases, and 10 bases separated the two germline ends. CDR3 size: 13 residues. The chain's CDR3 is CASSLYGGDTIYF. The DNA for the CDR3 is TGTGCCAGCAGCTTATACGGAGGGGACACCATATATTTT. The full variable domain, with the rest looked up from reference TRBV7-2 and TRBJ1-3, is GAGVSQSPSNKVTEKGKDVELRCDPISGHTALYWYRQSLGQGLEFLIYFQGNSAPDKSGLPSDRFSAERTGGSVSTLTIQRTQQEDSAVYLCASSLYGGDTIYFGEGSWLTVV.

This clone showed up just once. The chain links TRBV5-4 to TRBJ1-6; D gene unclear. Looked up from germline, CDR1 is SGHNT and CDR2 is YYREEE (reference sequence). Trimming shortened V by 6 bases and J by 7 bases, and 14 bases separated the two germline ends. CDR3 length equals 14 residues. The CDR3 here is CASTNEHPNSPLHF. DNA for the CDR3: TGTGCCAGCACTAACGAGCACCCAAATTCACCCCTCCACTTT.

This clone was recorded only once. The chain links TRBV5-6 to TRBJ1-6, with D perhaps matching TRBD1 (5 bases). Trimming took 5 bases from V and 10 from J, leaving 16 bases between them. CDR1 is SGHDT, CDR2 YYEEEE, per germline. The length of the CDR3 is 14 residues. The DNA for the CDR3 is TGTGCCAGCAGTAAGGGGTATTTTGGGTCACCCCTCCACTTT. Amino acids: CASSKGYFGSPLHF.

This chain joins TRBV30 and TRBJ1-2; D uncertain. Germline CDR1 and CDR2: GTSNPN and SVGIG (reference sequence). Trimming took off 4 bases at V and 1 base at J, with 10 bases between the two ends. The CDR3 covers 13 residues. CDR3 nucleotides: TGTGCCTGGACCAGCGGTATTAACTATGGCTACACCTTC. It specifies CAWTSGINYGYTF.